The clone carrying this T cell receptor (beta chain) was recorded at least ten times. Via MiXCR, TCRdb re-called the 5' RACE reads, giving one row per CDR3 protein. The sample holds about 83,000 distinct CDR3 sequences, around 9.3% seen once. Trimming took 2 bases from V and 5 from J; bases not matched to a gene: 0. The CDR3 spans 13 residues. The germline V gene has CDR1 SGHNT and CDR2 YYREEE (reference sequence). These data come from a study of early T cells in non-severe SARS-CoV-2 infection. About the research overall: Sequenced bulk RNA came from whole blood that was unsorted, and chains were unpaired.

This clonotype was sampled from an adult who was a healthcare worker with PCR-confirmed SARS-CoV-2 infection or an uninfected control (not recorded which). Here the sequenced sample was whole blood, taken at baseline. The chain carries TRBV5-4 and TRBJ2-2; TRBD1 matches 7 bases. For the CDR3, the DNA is TGTGCCAGCAGCTTCAGGGGGACCGGGGAGCTGTTTTTT. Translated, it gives CASSFRGTGELFF.